A single sample is the source of the 18 T cell receptor beta chains below, sequenced in a study of cytomegalovirus exposure and HLA in healthy donors. The PCR contained 60 Vbeta and 13 Jbeta primers. Profiled with immunoSEQ multiplex PCR; TCRdb holds only in-frame clones, not every one. Counted here are 100,000 to 150,000 clones, approximately 80% occurring once; the ten biggest clones make up 1.8%. Sequenced material: PBMCs. The receptors were sampled from a man between 18 and 29 years old in good health and CMV-seronegative.

V gene TRBV5-4 combines with J gene TRBJ2-7; 8 bases are a match to TRBD1. After removal of 10 bases from V and 6 bases from J, the junction contained 15 bases not matched to a gene. This CDR3 spans 14 amino acids. Germline V CDR1 and CDR2: SGHNT, YYREEE (reference sequence). CDR3 residues: CAFSRGQGAGEQYF. CDR3 DNA sequence: TGTGCCTTCAGCCGGGGGCAGGGGGCGGGCGAGCAGTACTTC.

This clone has just a few counts. The sample has other DNA sequences that encode this CDR3 too. The V and J genes are TRBV5-1 and TRBJ2-3, with D perhaps TRBD2 (6 bases). This CDR3 contains 14 residues. Per the germline V gene, CDR1 is SGHRS and CDR2 is YFSETQ. V lost 5 bases and J lost 5, with 15 bases in between. CDR3 bases: TGCGCCAGCAGTCCCCTAGGGACTCAAGATACGCAGTATTTT. It encodes CASSPLGTQDTQYF.

The chain has TRBV28 and TRBJ1-2; a weak D match, TRBD1 (6 bases). Germline CDR1 reads MDHEN; CDR2 reads SYDVKM. The CDR3 runs 14 residues. Trimming shortened V by 5 bases and J by 4 bases, and 14 bases separated the two germline ends. The CDR3 sequence is CASSLLQGSYGYTF. In DNA form, the CDR3 reads TGTGCCAGCAGTCTACTACAGGGCAGCTATGGCTACACCTTC.

This clone has a handful of counts. The chain recombines TRBV6-5 with TRBJ2-3; TRBD1 matches 7 bases. The CDR3 runs 15 residues. The germline CDR1 and CDR2 sequences are MNHEY and SVGAGI. V lost 4 bases and J lost 0; bases outside the gene matches: 4. CDR3 region: CASSWTGSSTDTQYF. The CDR3 nucleotides are TGTGCCAGCAGTTGGACAGGATCGAGCACAGATACGCAGTATTTT.

The genes are TRBV7-2 and TRBJ1-2; 9 positions match TRBD1. This CDR3 contains 14 residues. CDR1 is SGHTA, CDR2 FQGNSA, per germline. The junction had 5 bases not matched to a gene; V was cut back by 3 bases and J by 6 bases. The CDR3 loop is CASSFTGQGNGYTF. The DNA of the CDR3 is TGTGCCAGCAGCTTTACGGGACAGGGAAATGGCTACACCTTC.

CDR3 amino acids: CASSLGSLQETQYF. The CDR3 DNA follows: TGTGCCAGCAGCTTAGGGAGCCTCCAAGAGACCCAGTACTTC. J is TRBJ2-5 and V is TRBV7-6; no firm D call. V lost 1 base and J 1 base, leaving 7 bases between the germline ends. Germline CDR1 is SGHVS and CDR2 is FNYEAQ. The CDR3 runs 14 residues.

This rearrangement joins TRBV7-9 to TRBJ1-1; D might be TRBD1 (6 bases). V was pared by 6 bases and J by 0 bases, with 20 bases between. The CDR3 length is 17 residues. Germline-derived CDR1 and CDR2 are SEHNR and FQNEAQ (reference sequence). The CDR3 here is CASRHIGVGQLNTEAFF. CDR3 nucleotide sequence: TGTGCCAGCAGACACATCGGGGTCGGACAGTTGAACACTGAAGCTTTCTTT.

This clone was seen just once. The chain uses TRBV5-1 and TRBJ1-2; 8 nucleotides line up with TRBD1. The length of the CDR3 is 13 residues. CDR1 is SGHRS and CDR2 is YFSETQ in the germline V gene. V was pared by 4 bases and J by 7 bases, with 6 bases of the junction left unmatched. The CDR3 sequence is CASSPDRVGGYTF. Here the CDR3 DNA reads TGCGCCAGCAGCCCGGACAGGGTTGGTGGCTACACCTTC.

The CDR3 is CASSDKNTEAFF. CDR3 coding DNA: TGTGCCAGCAGTGATAAGAACACTGAAGCTTTCTTT. The rearrangement links TRBV25-1 to TRBJ1-1; unclear D gene. V lost 3 bases to trimming and J lost 1 base, with 3 bases between them. From germline, CDR1 is MGHDK and CDR2 SYGVNS. CDR3 length: 12 residues.

The J gene is TRBJ2-2, the V gene TRBV18; 8 nucleotides align to TRBD1. CDR1 and CDR2 from the germline V gene are KGHSH and LQKENI. The CDR3 totals 15 residues. V dropped 5 bases and J dropped 0; count of bases not matched to a gene: 2. CDR3: CASSSGQANTGELFF. In DNA form, the CDR3 reads TGTGCCAGCTCATCGGGACAGGCGAACACCGGGGAGCTGTTTTTT.

V gene TRBV13 combines with J gene TRBJ2-5; a weak D match, TRBD2 (5 bases). The CDR3 contains 14 residues. The V end was cut by 5 bases, the J end by 4 bases, with 14 bases between. In germline, CDR1 is PRHDT, CDR2 FYEKMQ (reference sequence). The CDR3 DNA reads as TGTGCCAGCAGCCCGAGGGCCCGGGGAGAGACCCAGTACTTC. It encodes CASSPRARGETQYF.

This sequence joins TRBV27 and TRBJ2-7, with D perhaps matching TRBD2 (5 bases). The length of the CDR3 is 14 residues. Germline V lookup: CDR1 MNHEY, CDR2 SMNVEV (reference sequence). The germline V and J ends were trimmed by 3 bases and 7 bases, with 16 bases remaining between them. As DNA, the CDR3 is TGTGCCAGCAGTTTTGGACTGGAGATGGGAGAGCAGTACTTC. It translates to CASSFGLEMGEQYF.

The rearrangement links TRBV5-1 to TRBJ2-4; D gene uncertain. This CDR3 region has 13 residues. The germline V gene encodes CDR1 SGHRS and CDR2 YFSETQ. Trimming stripped 3 bases from V and 0 bases from J, with 4 bases between. The DNA of the CDR3 is TGCGCCAGCAGCTCATTAGCCAAAAACATTCAGTACTTC. Translation gives CASSSLAKNIQYF.

The chain is built from TRBV6-5 and TRBJ2-3, with D possibly TRBD1 on 5 matching bases. The CDR3 loop spans 14 amino acids. Trimming took off 2 bases at V and 9 bases at J, with 15 bases between the two ends. The germline gives CDR1 MNHEY, CDR2 SVGAGI. The chain's CDR3 is CASSYRPGSGTQYF. Written as DNA, the CDR3 is TGTGCCAGCAGTTACCGACCAGGGTCAGGGACGCAGTATTTT.

This chain connects TRBV7-9 to TRBJ1-3, with 7 bases matching TRBD1. CDR3 length equals 18 residues. V shed 5 bases, J shed 0 bases, and the junction held 13 bases outside the gene matches. Per germline, CDR1 SEHNR and CDR2 FQNEAQ (reference sequence). The CDR3 loop is CASSPSRTGVISGNTIYF. CDR3 bases: TGTGCCAGCAGCCCCTCAAGAACAGGGGTTATCTCTGGAAACACCATATATTTT. Supplemented by reference TRBV7-9 and TRBJ1-3, the full variable domain reads DTGVSQNPRHKITKRGQNVTFRCDPISEHNRLYWYRQTLGQGPEFLTYFQNEAQLEKSRLLSDRFSAERPKGSFSTLEIQRTEQGDSAMYLCASSPSRTGVISGNTIYFGEGSWLTVV.

The genes are TRBV7-9 and TRBJ1-1; no clear D gene. The CDR3 sequence is 14 residues long. Germline lookup yields CDR1 SEHNR and CDR2 FQNEAQ (reference sequence). Trimming pared 5 bases from V and 4 bases from J, leaving 14 bases between. In DNA, the CDR3 is TGTGCCAGCAGCGAGGAATTCTCTGGCACTGAAGCTTTCTTT. Translating it yields CASSEEFSGTEAFF.

This sequence joins TRBV7-2 and TRBJ2-3; 8 nucleotides align to TRBD2. With 5 bases clipped from V and 4 bases from J, the junction kept 8 bases outside the gene matches. Germline V gene data show CDR1 as SGHTA and CDR2 as FQGNSA. The length of the CDR3 is 15 residues. The CDR3: CASSPFGGAADTQYF. DNA for the CDR3: TGTGCCAGCAGCCCCTTCGGGGGGGCGGCAGATACGCAGTATTTT. Full variable domain (missing parts from reference TRBV7-2 and TRBJ2-3): GAGVSQSPSNKVTEKGKDVELRCDPISGHTALYWYRQSLGQGLEFLIYFQGNSAPDKSGLPSDRFSAERTGGSVSTLTIQRTQQEDSAVYLCASSPFGGAADTQYFGPGTRLTVL.

This chain uses TRBV6-6 with TRBJ2-7; 12 bases are shared with TRBD1. Germline-derived CDR1 and CDR2 are MNHNY and SVGAGI (reference sequence). The junction had 5 bases not matched to a gene; V was cut back by 2 bases and J by 3 bases. The CDR3 has 16 amino acids. CDR3 protein: CASSYKGQGAHYEQYF. CDR3 bases: TGTGCCAGCAGTTACAAGGGACAGGGGGCCCACTACGAGCAGTACTTC.